Sequencing of this T cell receptor beta chain was carried out in a study of Tregs in tolerant kidney transplant recipients. Findings and limits, study-wide: Tregs expanded with activated donor B cells seemed most donor-specific. Biological reproducibility was not directly addressed in this study. Validation in larger populations is needed because few patients were studied.

The CDR3 loop spans 15 amino acids. Germline lookup yields CDR1 SGHTA and CDR2 FQGNSA. Trimming took 2 bases from V and 0 from J, leaving 8 bases between them. Regarding this clone: Its matching antigen is unknown.

Unstimulated regulatory T cells (CD4+CD25+CD127-), CD4+CD25- non-regulatory cells, CD4 and CD8 cells were FACS-sorted from thawed PBMCs. Data came from immunoSEQ multiplex PCR; TCRdb stores just in-frame clones and leaves some out. The repertoire holds around 120,000 clones, with roughly 92% as singletons. This TCR derives from a human donor in good health. The sample taken for sequencing was CD4+ T cells from blood. J is TRBJ2-1 and V is TRBV7-2, with a weak D call TRBD1 (5 bases). As DNA, the CDR3 is TGTGCCAGCAGCTTACGGACACGCTCCTACAATGAGCAGTTCTTC. The encoded protein is CASSLRTRSYNEQFF.